Only a few counts were recorded for the clone carrying this T cell receptor (beta chain). This beta chain is off target for a library built for alpha chains, so its abundance means little. This specimen belongs to a study of spatial heterogeneity in lung cancer. The sample's time point: sample taken at primary tumor resection. Whole RNA, isolated from tumor, nontumor lung or frozen PBMC, was sequenced without prior sorting. TCRdb re-derived calls from the 5' RACE reads in MiXCR, one entry per CDR3 protein. This sample carries thousands of distinct CDR3 sequences, around 16% of them seen once, and the ten largest clones take 20%. Sequenced here: normal lung tissue next to the tumor, sampled at surgery. This TCR was sampled from a male donor with early-stage non-small cell lung cancer.

DNA of the CDR3: TGTGCCAGCAGTGAAATAGACTTAGGGGGCGATGAGCAGTTCTTC. Its protein is CASSEIDLGGDEQFF. The V and J genes are TRBV2 and TRBJ2-1, with 7 bases matching TRBD1. From germline, CDR1 is SNHLY and CDR2 FYNNEI. There are 15 residues in the CDR3. V trimming: 2 bases; J trimming: 8 bases; junction bases outside the gene matches: 9. Using reference TRBV2 and TRBJ2-1 for the parts outside the CDR3, the full variable domain is EPEVTQTPSHQVTQMGQEVILRCVPISNHLYFYWYRQILGQKVEFLVSFYNNEISEKSEIFDDQFSVERPDGSNFTLKIRSTKLEDSAMYFCASSEIDLGGDEQFFGPGTRLTVL.